The 19 T cell receptor beta chains below come from one sample, sequenced in a study of Tregs in tolerant kidney transplant recipients. The assay was immunoSEQ multiplex PCR, and TCRdb's table has in-frame clones only and misses some. The sample holds hundreds of thousands of clones; about four fifths are singletons and the top ten take approximately 0.69%. Sequenced material: CD4+ T cells from blood. The receptors come from a human donor in good health.

This rearrangement joins TRBV10-3 to TRBJ2-3; TRBD2 matches 8 bases. Germline CDR1 ENHRY, CDR2 SYGVKD. The CDR3 totals 15 residues. J lost 0 bases, V lost 2 bases, and 1 base had no gene match. In DNA form, the CDR3 reads TGTGCCATCAGTGAGGGACTAGCTAGCACAGATACGCAGTATTTT. Protein: CAISEGLASTDTQYF.

J is TRBJ2-7 and V is TRBV12-5; D gene unclear. CDR1 and CDR2 from the germline V gene are LGHNT and FRNRAP. Trimming shortened V by 5 bases and J by 0 bases, and 5 bases separated the two germline ends. The CDR3 has 12 amino acids. The CDR3 reads CASGRDSYEQYF. The DNA for the CDR3 is TGTGCTAGTGGTCGTGACTCCTACGAGCAGTACTTC.

This clone was seen just once. The sample has other DNA sequences that encode this CDR3 too. The V gene is TRBV2, the J gene TRBJ2-5; D gene uncertain. V gave up 4 bases and J gave up 2 bases, with 11 bases separating them. The CDR3 runs to 14 residues. In germline, CDR1 is SNHLY, CDR2 FYNNEI. The CDR3 region has the DNA TGTGCCAGCAGTGTCCGGCAGATTCAAGAGACCCAGTACTTC. This sequence encodes CASSVRQIQETQYF.

This chain links TRBV12-5 with TRBJ2-2, with no clear D. Germline V CDR1 and CDR2: LGHNT, FRNRAP. V lost 0 bases to trimming and J lost 0 bases, with 14 bases between them. The CDR3 consists of 18 residues. CDR3 residues: CASGLVPDGRANTGELFF. The DNA for the CDR3 is TGTGCTAGTGGTTTGGTCCCCGACGGCCGGGCGAACACCGGGGAGCTGTTTTTT.

This rearrangement joins TRBV21-1 to TRBJ1-1; the table's D call, TRBD1, was not checked against the DNA. TRBV21-1 is a pseudogene. The CDR3 covers 14 residues. CDR3 in DNA: TGTGCCAGCAGCAAAGGATTGCAGGGGACTGAAGCTTTCTTT. Translating gives CASSKGLQGTEAFF.

The V and J genes are TRBV30 and TRBJ1-1, with TRBD1 as a possible D gene (6 bases). Germline V gene data show CDR1 as GTSNPN and CDR2 as SVGIG (reference sequence). Trimming took 0 bases from V and 11 from J, leaving 13 bases between them. The CDR3 covers 12 residues. CDR3 sequence (DNA): TGTGCCTGGAGTGTACAGGGAGCTATGGCTTTCTTT. This translates into CAWSVQGAMAFF.

The chain links TRBV5-1 to TRBJ2-2; the D gene could be TRBD1 or TRBD2 (5 bases each). This CDR3 is built from 15 residues. Germline V gives CDR1 SGHRS, CDR2 YFSETQ. V was pared by 2 bases and J by 4 bases, with 12 bases between. The CDR3 nucleotides are TGCGCCAGCAGCTTAAGAGGGGTCGGCACCGGGGAGCTGTTTTTT. This gives the protein CASSLRGVGTGELFF.

The chain uses TRBV2 and TRBJ2-7; D is undetermined. Per the germline V gene, CDR1 is SNHLY and CDR2 is FYNNEI. This CDR3 contains 12 residues. Trimming pared 1 base from V and 5 bases from J, leaving 6 bases between. This chain's CDR3 is CASSEGRHEQYF. Here the CDR3 DNA reads TGTGCCAGCAGTGAAGGCAGGCACGAGCAGTACTTC.

The chain combines TRBV2 with TRBJ2-2; D not certain. V was shortened by 8 bases and J by 3 bases, with 19 bases between the two germline ends. This CDR3 spans 16 amino acids. Per the germline V gene, CDR1 is SNHLY and CDR2 is FYNNEI. CDR3 sequence reads: CASSQPVLRDTGELFF. CDR3 nucleotide sequence: TGTGCCAGCTCGCAGCCGGTCCTAAGAGACACCGGGGAGCTGTTTTTT.

The chain carries TRBV5-4 and TRBJ1-1, with D unclear. There are 13 residues in the CDR3. The V gene lost 0 bases and the J gene lost 1 base, with 4 bases spanning the gap. Per germline, CDR1 SGHNT and CDR2 YYREEE (reference sequence). CDR3 DNA: TGTGCCAGCAGCTTGGCAGAGAACACTGAAGCTTTCTTT. It yields the protein CASSLAENTEAFF.

The chain carries TRBV18 and TRBJ2-2, with TRBD1 identical over 7 bases. The germline V gene encodes CDR1 KGHSH and CDR2 LQKENI. The CDR3 consists of 18 residues. Losses at the gene ends were 1 base for V and 4 bases for J; bases not matched to a gene: 12. The CDR3 protein is CASSPQLRDSLITGELFF. The CDR3 nucleotides read TGTGCCAGCTCACCACAGTTGAGGGACAGCCTAATCACCGGGGAGCTGTTTTTT.

The chain couples TRBV6-1 to TRBJ1-2; no firm D call. The germline V and J ends were trimmed by 6 bases and 4 bases, with 9 bases remaining between them. The CDR3 extends over 12 amino acids. The germline CDR1 and CDR2 sequences are MNHNS and SASEGT. In nucleotides, the CDR3 is TGTGCCAGCAGCTATAACTCCTATGGCTACACCTTC. Translated: CASSYNSYGYTF.

V is TRBV7-9 and J is TRBJ2-2; the D gene is possibly TRBD2 (6 bases). CDR1 and CDR2 (germline): SEHNR, FQNEAQ (reference sequence). Trimming took off 4 bases at V and 4 bases at J, with 13 bases between the two ends. This CDR3 region has 15 residues. The CDR3 DNA sequence: TGTGCCAGCAGCTCCTCTAGCGCGCTCACCGGGGAGCTGTTTTTT. Residues: CASSSSSALTGELFF.

This clone was detected a few times. This chain links TRBV5-4 with TRBJ2-6; D unclear. The germline V gene encodes CDR1 SGHNT and CDR2 YYREEE (reference sequence). Trimming pared 4 bases from V and 0 bases from J, leaving 8 bases between. The CDR3 consists of 15 residues. The chain's CDR3 is CASSPTGSGANVLTF. Here the CDR3 DNA reads TGTGCCAGCAGCCCGACTGGCTCTGGGGCCAACGTCCTGACTTTC. Supplemented by reference TRBV5-4 and TRBJ2-6, the full variable domain reads ETGVTQSPTHLIKTRGQQVTLRCSSQSGHNTVSWYQQALGQGPQFIFQYYREEENGRGNFPPRFSGLQFPNYSSELNVNALELDDSALYLCASSPTGSGANVLTFGAGSRLTVL.

The rearrangement uses TRBV9 and TRBJ1-5; 11 bases line up with TRBD1. Germline V lookup: CDR1 SGDLS, CDR2 YYNGEE. The CDR3 consists of 20 residues. V was clipped by 0 bases and J by 0 bases; unmatched bases: 11. Here the CDR3 DNA reads TGTGCCAGCAGCGTAGCTGGGGACAGGGGGTATCGAGATAGCAATCAGCCCCAGCATTTT. It yields the protein CASSVAGDRGYRDSNQPQHF.

This clone was found once. The same CDR3 arises from other DNA sequences in this sample as well. The chain links TRBV25-1 to TRBJ2-3; either TRBD1 or TRBD2 may supply D (6 bases each). Per germline, CDR1 MGHDK and CDR2 SYGVNS. The CDR3 covers 12 residues. V was cut by 2 bases and J by 9 bases, with 9 bases left in between. CDR3 loop: CASSEGGRTQYF. The CDR3, as DNA: TGTGCCAGCAGTGAAGGGGGGCGAACGCAGTATTTT.

The chain carries TRBV18 and TRBJ2-7; 9 bases align to TRBD1. Germline V gives CDR1 KGHSH, CDR2 LQKENI. The V and J ends lost 4 bases and 5 bases, in that order; junction bases with no gene match: 6. The CDR3 spans 14 residues. CDR3 sequence: CASSLRTGEHEQYF. DNA for the CDR3: TGTGCCAGCTCACTGCGGACAGGGGAACACGAGCAGTACTTC.

The chain uses TRBV29-1 and TRBJ2-3; unclear D gene. The CDR3 extends over 13 amino acids. The V gene's germline CDR1 is SQVTM and CDR2 ANQGSEA. V was cut by 6 bases and J by 1 base, with 11 bases left in between. CDR3 sequence: CSVLQVRTDTQYF. CDR3 coding DNA: TGCAGCGTCCTCCAGGTCCGCACAGATACGCAGTATTTT.

The chain combines TRBV7-8 with TRBJ2-5; tentatively, D is TRBD2 (5 bases). The assigned J gene may be wrong: the sequence end matches TRBJ2-7 better. CDR1 and CDR2 (germline): SGHVS, FQNEAQ. The CDR3 length is 13 residues. The CDR3 is CASSRTSSYEQYF. As DNA, the CDR3 is TGTGCCAGCAGCCGAACTAGCTCCTACGAGCAGTACTTC.